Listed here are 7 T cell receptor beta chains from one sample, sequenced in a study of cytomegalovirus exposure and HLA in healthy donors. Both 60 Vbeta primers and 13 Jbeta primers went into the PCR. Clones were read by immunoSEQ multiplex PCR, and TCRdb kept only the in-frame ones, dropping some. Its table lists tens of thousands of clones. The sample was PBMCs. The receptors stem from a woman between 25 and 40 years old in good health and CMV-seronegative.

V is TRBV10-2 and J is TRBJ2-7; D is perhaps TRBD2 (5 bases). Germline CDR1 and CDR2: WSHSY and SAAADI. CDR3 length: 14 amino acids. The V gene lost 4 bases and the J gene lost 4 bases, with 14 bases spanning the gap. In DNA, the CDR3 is TGCGCCAGCAGTGCATCGAGCGGAACATACGAGCAGTACTTC. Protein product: CASSASSGTYEQYF.

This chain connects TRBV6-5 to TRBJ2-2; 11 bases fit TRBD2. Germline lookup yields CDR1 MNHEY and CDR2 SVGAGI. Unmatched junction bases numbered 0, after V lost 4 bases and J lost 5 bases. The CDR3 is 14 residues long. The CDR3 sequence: CASSLAGGTGELFF. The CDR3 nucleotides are TGTGCCAGCAGTTTAGCGGGAGGGACCGGGGAGCTGTTTTTT.

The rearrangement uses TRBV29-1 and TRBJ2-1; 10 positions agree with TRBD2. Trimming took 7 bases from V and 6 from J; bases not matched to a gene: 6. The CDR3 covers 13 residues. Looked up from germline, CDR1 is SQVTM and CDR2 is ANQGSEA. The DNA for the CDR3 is TGCAGCGCGGGACTAGCGCCTCTCAATGAGCAGTTCTTC. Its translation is CSAGLAPLNEQFF.

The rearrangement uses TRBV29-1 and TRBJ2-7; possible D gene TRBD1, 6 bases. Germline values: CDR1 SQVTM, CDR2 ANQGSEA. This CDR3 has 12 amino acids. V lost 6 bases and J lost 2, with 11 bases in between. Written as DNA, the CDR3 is TGCAGCGTATGGGACAATGCCTACGAGCAGTACTTC. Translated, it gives CSVWDNAYEQYF.

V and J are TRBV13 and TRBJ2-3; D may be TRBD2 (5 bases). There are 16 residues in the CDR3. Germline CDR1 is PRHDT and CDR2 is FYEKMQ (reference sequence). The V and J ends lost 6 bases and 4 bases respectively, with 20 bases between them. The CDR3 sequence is CASRRVITSPPDTQYF. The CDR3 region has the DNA TGTGCCAGCAGGCGGGTTATTACCTCACCCCCAGATACGCAGTATTTT.

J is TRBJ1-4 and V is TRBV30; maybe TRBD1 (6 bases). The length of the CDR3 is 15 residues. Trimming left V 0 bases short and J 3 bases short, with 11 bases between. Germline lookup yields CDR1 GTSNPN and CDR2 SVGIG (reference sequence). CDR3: CAWSVKTGSNEKLFF. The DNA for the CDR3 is TGTGCCTGGAGTGTAAAAACAGGGTCTAATGAAAAACTGTTTTTT.

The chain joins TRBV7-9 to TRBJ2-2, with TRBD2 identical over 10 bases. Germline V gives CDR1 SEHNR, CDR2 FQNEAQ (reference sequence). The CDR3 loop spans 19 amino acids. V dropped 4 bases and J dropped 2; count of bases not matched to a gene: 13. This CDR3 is CASSSPLRLAGENTGELFF. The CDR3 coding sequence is TGTGCCAGCAGCTCCCCTCTACGGCTAGCGGGAGAAAACACCGGGGAGCTGTTTTTT.